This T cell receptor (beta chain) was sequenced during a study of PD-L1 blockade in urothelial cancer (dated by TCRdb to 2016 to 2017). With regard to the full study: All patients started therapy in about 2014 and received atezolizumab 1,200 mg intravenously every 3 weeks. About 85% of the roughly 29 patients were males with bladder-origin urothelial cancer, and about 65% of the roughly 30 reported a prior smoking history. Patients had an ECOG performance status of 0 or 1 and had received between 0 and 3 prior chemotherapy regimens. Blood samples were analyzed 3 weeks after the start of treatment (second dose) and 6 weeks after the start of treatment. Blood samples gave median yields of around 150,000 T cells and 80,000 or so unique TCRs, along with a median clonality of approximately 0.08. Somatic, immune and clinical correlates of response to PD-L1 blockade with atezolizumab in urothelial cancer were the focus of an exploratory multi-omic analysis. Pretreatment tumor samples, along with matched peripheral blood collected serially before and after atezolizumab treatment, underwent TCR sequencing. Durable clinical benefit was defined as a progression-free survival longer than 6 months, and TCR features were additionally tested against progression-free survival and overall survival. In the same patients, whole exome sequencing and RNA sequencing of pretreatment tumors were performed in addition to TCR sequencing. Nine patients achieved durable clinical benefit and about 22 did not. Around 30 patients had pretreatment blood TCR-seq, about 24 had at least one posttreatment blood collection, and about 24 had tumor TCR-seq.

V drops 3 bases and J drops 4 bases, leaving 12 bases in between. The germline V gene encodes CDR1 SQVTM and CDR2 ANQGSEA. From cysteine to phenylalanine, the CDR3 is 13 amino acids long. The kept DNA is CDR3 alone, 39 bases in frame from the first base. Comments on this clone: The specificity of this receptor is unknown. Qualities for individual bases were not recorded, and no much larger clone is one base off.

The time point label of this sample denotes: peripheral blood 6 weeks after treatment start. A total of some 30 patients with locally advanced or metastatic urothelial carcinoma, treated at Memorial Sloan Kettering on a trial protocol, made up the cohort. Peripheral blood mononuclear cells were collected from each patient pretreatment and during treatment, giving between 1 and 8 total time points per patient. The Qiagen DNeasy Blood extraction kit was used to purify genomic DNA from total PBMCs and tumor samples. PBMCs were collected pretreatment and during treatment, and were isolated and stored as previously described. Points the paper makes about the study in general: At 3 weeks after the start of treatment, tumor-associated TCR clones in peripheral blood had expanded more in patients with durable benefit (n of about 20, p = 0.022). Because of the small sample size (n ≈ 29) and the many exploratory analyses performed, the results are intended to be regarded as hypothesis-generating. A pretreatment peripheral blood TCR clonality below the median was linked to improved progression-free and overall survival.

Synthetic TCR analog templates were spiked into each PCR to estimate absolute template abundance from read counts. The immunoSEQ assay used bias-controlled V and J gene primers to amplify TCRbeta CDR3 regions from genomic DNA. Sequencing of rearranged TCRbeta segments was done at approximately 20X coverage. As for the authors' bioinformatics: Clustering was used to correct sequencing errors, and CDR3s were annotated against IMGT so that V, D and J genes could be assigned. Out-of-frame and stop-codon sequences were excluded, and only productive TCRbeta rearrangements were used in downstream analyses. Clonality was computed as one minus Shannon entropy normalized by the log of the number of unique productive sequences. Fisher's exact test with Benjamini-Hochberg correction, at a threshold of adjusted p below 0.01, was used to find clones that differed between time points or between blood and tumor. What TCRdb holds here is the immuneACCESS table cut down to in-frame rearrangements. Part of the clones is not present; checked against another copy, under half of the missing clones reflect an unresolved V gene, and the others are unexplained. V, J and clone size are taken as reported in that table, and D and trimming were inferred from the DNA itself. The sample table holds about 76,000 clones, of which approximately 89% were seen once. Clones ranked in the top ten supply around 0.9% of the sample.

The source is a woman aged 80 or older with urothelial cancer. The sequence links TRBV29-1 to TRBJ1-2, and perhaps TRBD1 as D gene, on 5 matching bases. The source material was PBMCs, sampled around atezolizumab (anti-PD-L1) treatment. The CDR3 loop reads CSVDNGGGYGYTF. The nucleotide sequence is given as TGCAGCGTTGATAACGGGGGAGGCTATGGCTACACCTTC.